The next 27 T cell receptor beta chains were all read from a single sample in a study of blood T cell repertoires in COVID-19 (TCRdb year 2020). Libraries were prepared through the immunoSEQ multiplex PCR assay. TCRdb holds this immuneACCESS table with in-frame rearrangements only. Some clones are missing; in checked studies, unresolved V genes explain under half, and the rest has no known cause. The sample table shows 170,000 or so clones, and 85% are seen once. In total, the top ten clones hold 5% to 8% of the sample. The sample taken for sequencing was PBMCs or T cells enriched from blood (not recorded which). The receptors here all came from a man between 35 and 55 years old who had recovered from COVID-19.

The CDR3 region has the DNA TGTGCCAGCAGTCCTAGACAGGGGTTAGGGGAGCTGTTTTTT. Residues: CASSPRQGLGELFF. This chain links TRBV7-8 with TRBJ2-2, with 8 bases identical to TRBD1. Germline assignment: CDR1 SGHVS and CDR2 FQNEAQ. Trimming at V came to 6 bases and at J to 8 bases, leaving 8 bases not matched to a gene. The CDR3 spans 14 residues.

The chain is built from TRBV2 and TRBJ2-3; tentative D call: TRBD1 (6 bases). The length of the CDR3 is 16 residues. V gave up 8 bases and J gave up 2 bases, with 20 bases separating them. The germline gives CDR1 SNHLY, CDR2 FYNNEI. CDR3 in amino acids: CASLPGFGTTTDTQYF. The CDR3 DNA reads TGTGCCAGCCTACCTGGTTTCGGGACAACCACAGATACGCAGTATTTT.

The gene calls are TRBV27 and TRBJ2-3, with D possibly being TRBD2 (6 bases). With 3 bases removed from V and 4 bases from J, the gap between germline ends came to 20 bases. In germline, CDR1 is MNHEY, CDR2 SMNVEV (reference sequence). This CDR3 comprises 17 residues. The CDR3 bases are TGTGCCAGCAGTTTCCTCTCCTTGGCGGGAACACCAGATACGCAGTATTTT. Its translation is CASSFLSLAGTPDTQYF.

The rearrangement links TRBV11-2 to TRBJ1-5; possibly TRBD1 for D (6 bases). From germline, CDR1 is SGHAT and CDR2 FQNNGV. V was clipped by 1 base and J by 1 base, with 14 bases between them. The CDR3 spans 17 residues. CDR3: CASSLAPKGESNQPQHF. The CDR3 nucleotides read TGTGCCAGCAGCTTAGCCCCGAAGGGGGAGAGCAATCAGCCCCAGCATTTT.

This chain links TRBV6-5 with TRBJ2-7; 7 bases agree with TRBD1. The CDR3 is 14 amino acids. From germline, CDR1 is MNHEY and CDR2 SVGAGI. V shed 8 bases and J 3 bases; nucleotides not matched to a gene: 10. The CDR3 DNA reads as TGTGCCAGCGCCGGGACAGTCAGCCACTACGAGCAGTACTTC. It encodes CASAGTVSHYEQYF.

V usage is TRBV19 and J usage is TRBJ2-1, with a weak D call TRBD1 (5 bases). CDR1 LNHDA and CDR2 SQIVND come from the germline V gene (reference sequence). The CDR3 is 13 amino acids. V was trimmed by 6 bases and J by 10 bases, leaving 16 bases between them. The CDR3 loop is CASSVEGAGEQFF. As DNA, the CDR3 is TGTGCCAGTAGCGTCGAAGGGGCCGGGGAGCAGTTCTTC.

The chain is built from TRBV11-3 and TRBJ1-4, with D maybe TRBD1 (6 bases). Germline-derived CDR1 and CDR2 are SGHNT and YENEEA. This CDR3 contains 15 residues. Trimming removed 0 bases from V and 4 bases from J, with 9 bases in between. CDR3 DNA sequence: TGTGCCAGCAGCTTAGACAGGGGTTATAATGAAAAACTGTTTTTT. This sequence encodes CASSLDRGYNEKLFF.

The chain carries TRBV2 and TRBJ2-7, with a possible D match to TRBD1 (5 bases). CDR3 size: 13 residues. Germline V lookup: CDR1 SNHLY, CDR2 FYNNEI. Trimming took off 4 bases at V and 3 bases at J, with 10 bases between the two ends. The CDR3 nucleotides are TGTGCCAGCAGTGTCGACAGCGACTACGAGCAGTACTTC. It is translated as CASSVDSDYEQYF.

V usage is TRBV5-6 and J usage is TRBJ1-1; 10 bases are shared with TRBD1. The CDR3 is 14 amino acids. The germline V gene encodes CDR1 SGHDT and CDR2 YYEEEE. V was clipped by 5 bases and J by 4 bases; unmatched bases: 5. The CDR3 sequence is CASSRRDRGTEAFF. Here the CDR3 DNA reads TGTGCCAGCAGTCGCCGGGACAGGGGCACTGAAGCTTTCTTT.

The genes are TRBV30 and TRBJ2-3, with TRBD1 identical over 9 bases. The CDR3 has 15 amino acids. The germline CDR1 and CDR2 sequences are GTSNPN and SVGIG (reference sequence). Losses at the gene ends were 6 bases for V and 1 base for J; bases not matched to a gene: 8. The CDR3 sequence is CACIFRDRGTDTQYF. The DNA for the CDR3 is TGTGCCTGTATCTTCCGGGACAGGGGCACAGATACGCAGTATTTT.

This chain connects TRBV9 to TRBJ1-4; D is undetermined. V was shortened by 0 bases and J by 8 bases, with 14 bases between the two germline ends. The germline V gene encodes CDR1 SGDLS and CDR2 YYNGEE. CDR3 length: 15 residues. The CDR3 region has the DNA TGTGCCAGCAGCGTAGGCCCGGGATTAGGAGAAAAACTGTTTTTT. This translates into CASSVGPGLGEKLFF.

The CDR3 spells CASSHLGRTYEQYF. The CDR3 DNA reads as TGTGCCAGCAGCCACCTCGGGAGAACCTACGAGCAGTACTTC. The chain has TRBV14 and TRBJ2-7; a possible D gene is TRBD2 (6 bases). CDR1 is SGHDN and CDR2 is FVKESK in the germline V gene. CDR3 length: 14 amino acids. Trimming pared 3 bases from V and 2 bases from J, leaving 11 bases between. Full variable domain (outside the CDR3, taken from reference TRBV14 and TRBJ2-7): EAGVTQFPSHSVIEKGQTVTLRCDPISGHDNLYWYRRVMGKEIKFLLHFVKESKQDESGMPNNRFLAERTGGTYSTLKVQPAELEDSGVYFCASSHLGRTYEQYFGPGTRLTVT.

Points on this clone: The junction and the germline gene differ at one end; a read error may be behind it. CDR3 in DNA: TGTGCCAGCAGCCTGCCCCTCACAGGGAGGGCCCAATTCTTT. Its protein product is CASSLPLTGRAQFF. The genes are TRBV28 and TRBJ1-6; possibly TRBD1 for D (6 bases). Looked up from germline, CDR1 is MDHEN and CDR2 is SYDVKM. The CDR3 runs to 14 residues.

The CDR3 reads CASSIDRDTEAFF. The DNA for the CDR3 is TGTGCCAGTAGTATAGACCGGGACACTGAAGCTTTCTTT. The chain couples TRBV19 to TRBJ1-1; D unresolved. Trimming left V 0 bases short and J 3 bases short, with 5 bases between. The germline V gene encodes CDR1 LNHDA and CDR2 SQIVND (reference sequence). CDR3 size: 13 residues. The full variable domain, completed using reference TRBV19 and TRBJ1-1, is DGGITQSPKYLFRKEGQNVTLSCEQNLNHDAMYWYRQDPGQGLRLIYYSQIVNDFQKGDIAEGYSVSREKKESFPLTVTSAQKNPTAFYLCASSIDRDTEAFFGQGTRLTVV.

The V and J genes are TRBV9 and TRBJ2-1; a possible D gene is TRBD1 (5 bases). Between the trimmed V and J ends, which lost 0 bases and 9 bases, there was a span of 13 bases. CDR1 is SGDLS, CDR2 YYNGEE, per germline. The CDR3 covers 14 residues. The CDR3 sequence is CASSVERGHSEQFF. The CDR3 DNA reads TGTGCCAGCAGCGTAGAAAGGGGTCACAGTGAGCAGTTCTTC.

This chain uses TRBV9 with TRBJ2-1; 9 bases are a match to TRBD1. CDR3 size: 20 residues. From germline, CDR1 is SGDLS and CDR2 YYNGEE. After removal of 4 bases from V and 1 base from J, the junction contained 18 bases not matched to a gene. CDR3 in amino acids: CASSTSPDQGQGRSYNEQFF. CDR3 nucleotides: TGTGCCAGCAGCACGAGCCCGGATCAGGGACAGGGTCGATCCTACAATGAGCAGTTCTTC.

The J gene is TRBJ1-2, the V gene TRBV6-5, with TRBD1 matching over 8 bases. Per germline, CDR1 MNHEY and CDR2 SVGAGI. The CDR3 extends over 11 amino acids. Trimming at V came to 8 bases and at J to 7 bases, leaving 3 bases not matched to a gene. DNA of the CDR3: TGTGCCAGCGGAGGACAGGGTGGCTACACCTTC. It yields the protein CASGGQGGYTF.

The chain couples TRBV28 to TRBJ2-7, with D unresolved. This CDR3 has 13 amino acids. Trimming took off 7 bases at V and 0 bases at J, with 10 bases between the two ends. Germline CDR1 reads MDHEN; CDR2 reads SYDVKM. CDR3 residues: CASNIDSSYEQYF. CDR3 DNA: TGTGCCAGCAATATCGACTCCTCCTACGAGCAGTACTTC.

The V and J genes are TRBV10-3 and TRBJ2-7, with 8 bases that match TRBD2. CDR3 length: 13 residues. Germline V gene data show CDR1 as ENHRY and CDR2 as SYGVKD. The V gene end was trimmed by 7 bases and the J gene end by 1 base; junction bases not matched to a gene: 3. CDR3 in amino acids: CAITGGGSYEQYF. The DNA for the CDR3 is TGTGCCATCACCGGGGGGGGATCCTACGAGCAGTACTTC.

This clone was counted once. The chain couples TRBV6-5 to TRBJ1-5, with a tentative D call TRBD1 (5 bases). The ends were cut back, 8 bases at V and 0 bases at J, with 8 bases in the middle. There are 13 residues in the CDR3. The germline CDR1 and CDR2 sequences are MNHEY and SVGAGI. The CDR3 nucleotides are TGTGCCAGCGGCAGGGTTAGCAATCAGCCCCAGCATTTT. It yields the protein CASGRVSNQPQHF.

This clone was observed once. The chain has TRBV20-1 and TRBJ2-5; 11 bases agree with TRBD2. Trimming removed 3 bases from V and 4 bases from J; junction bases left unmatched: 1. Germline values: CDR1 DFQATT, CDR2 SNEGSKA (reference sequence). The CDR3 is 13 residues long. In nucleotides, the CDR3 is TGCAGTGCTAGTGGACTAGCGGGAGAGACCCAGTACTTC. Amino acids: CSASGLAGETQYF.

This chain uses TRBV27 with TRBJ1-2; no firm D call. The CDR3 runs to 13 residues. The V end was cut by 0 bases, the J end by 4 bases, with 6 bases between. Germline CDR1 MNHEY, CDR2 SMNVEV (reference sequence). CDR3 nucleotides: TGTGCCAGCAGTTTATCAGGAGTCTATGGCTACACCTTC. It specifies CASSLSGVYGYTF.

V gene TRBV5-1 combines with J gene TRBJ2-6, with 8 bases matching TRBD1. CDR3 length equals 16 residues. CDR1 SGHRS and CDR2 YFSETQ come from the germline V gene. The V segment lost 4 bases and the J segment 2 bases; nucleotides outside the gene matches: 5. CDR3 DNA sequence: TGCGCCAGCAGCCCTAAACAGGGGGCTGGGGCCAACGTCCTGACTTTC. It translates to CASSPKQGAGANVLTF.

The chain employs TRBV5-4 and TRBJ2-2, with D possibly being TRBD2 (6 bases). Germline V lookup: CDR1 SGHNT, CDR2 YYREEE (reference sequence). Trimming removed 4 bases from V and 6 bases from J, with 19 bases in between. The CDR3 spans 16 residues. The CDR3 here is CASSPGQARGSGELFF. The DNA of the CDR3 is TGTGCCAGCAGCCCGGGTCAGGCCCGGGGGTCCGGGGAGCTGTTTTTT. The full variable domain, in which reference TRBV5-4 and TRBJ2-2 provide the parts outside the CDR3, is ETGVTQSPTHLIKTRGQQVTLRCSSQSGHNTVSWYQQALGQGPQFIFQYYREEENGRGNFPPRFSGLQFPNYSSELNVNALELDDSALYLCASSPGQARGSGELFFGEGSRLTVL.

V and J are TRBV7-9 and TRBJ2-3; D is perhaps TRBD2 (5 bases). V lost 6 bases and J lost 3, with 7 bases in between. Germline lookup yields CDR1 SEHNR and CDR2 FQNEAQ (reference sequence). The length of the CDR3 is 12 residues. DNA of the CDR3: TGTGCCAGCAGGGGAGTAACAGATACGCAGTATTTT. It codes for CASRGVTDTQYF.

This clone came up once. The chain is built from TRBV20-1 and TRBJ1-1; unclear D gene. Trimming took 5 bases from V and 4 from J, leaving 5 bases between them. The CDR3 loop spans 10 amino acids. The V gene's germline CDR1 is DFQATT and CDR2 SNEGSKA (reference sequence). Here the CDR3 reads CSAESTEAFF. CDR3 bases: TGCAGTGCTGAGAGCACTGAAGCTTTCTTT.

This rearrangement joins TRBV5-1 to TRBJ1-2; TRBD1 might be the D (5 bases). The CDR3 covers 14 residues. Trimming left V 4 bases short and J 5 bases short, with 15 bases between. CDR1 and CDR2 from the germline V gene are SGHRS and YFSETQ. CDR3 protein: CASSETTDSYGYTF. In DNA form, the CDR3 reads TGCGCCAGCAGCGAAACGACAGATAGTTATGGCTACACCTTC.